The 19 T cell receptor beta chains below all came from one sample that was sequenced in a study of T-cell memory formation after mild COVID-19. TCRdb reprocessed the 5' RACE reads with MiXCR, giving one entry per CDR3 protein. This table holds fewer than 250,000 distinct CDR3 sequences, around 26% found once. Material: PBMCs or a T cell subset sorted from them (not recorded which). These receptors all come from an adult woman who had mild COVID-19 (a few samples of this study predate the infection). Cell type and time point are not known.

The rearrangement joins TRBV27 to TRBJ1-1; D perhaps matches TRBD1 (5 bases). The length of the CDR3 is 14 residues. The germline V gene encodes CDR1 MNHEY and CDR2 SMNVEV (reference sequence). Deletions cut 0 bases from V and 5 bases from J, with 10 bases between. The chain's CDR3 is CASSLSAGDTEAFF. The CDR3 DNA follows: TGTGCCAGCAGTTTATCGGCGGGGGATACTGAAGCTTTCTTT.

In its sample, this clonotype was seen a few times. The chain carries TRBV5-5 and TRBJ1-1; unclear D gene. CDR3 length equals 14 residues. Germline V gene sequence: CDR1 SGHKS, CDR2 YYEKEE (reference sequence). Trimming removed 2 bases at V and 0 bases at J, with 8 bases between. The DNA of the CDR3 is TGTGCCAGCAGCTTAGACATAGTGAACACTGAAGCTTTCTTT. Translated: CASSLDIVNTEAFF.

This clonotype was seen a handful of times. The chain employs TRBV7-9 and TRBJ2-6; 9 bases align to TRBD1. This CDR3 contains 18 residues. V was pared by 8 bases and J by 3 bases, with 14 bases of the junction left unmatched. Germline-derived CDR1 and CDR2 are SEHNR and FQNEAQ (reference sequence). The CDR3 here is CASSLRDREAGGANVLTF. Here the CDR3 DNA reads TGTGCCAGCTCCCTTCGGGACAGGGAAGCCGGTGGGGCCAACGTCCTGACTTTC.

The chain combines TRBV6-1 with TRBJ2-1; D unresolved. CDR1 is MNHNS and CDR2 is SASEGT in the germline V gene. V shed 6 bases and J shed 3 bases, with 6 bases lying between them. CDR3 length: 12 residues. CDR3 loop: CASRQIYNEQFF. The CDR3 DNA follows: TGTGCCAGCAGACAGATCTACAATGAGCAGTTCTTC.

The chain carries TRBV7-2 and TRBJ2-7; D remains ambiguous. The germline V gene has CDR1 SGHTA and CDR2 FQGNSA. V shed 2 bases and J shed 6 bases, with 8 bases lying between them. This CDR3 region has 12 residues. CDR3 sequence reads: CASSLLGREQYF. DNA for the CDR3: TGTGCCAGCAGCTTACTTGGACGCGAGCAGTACTTC. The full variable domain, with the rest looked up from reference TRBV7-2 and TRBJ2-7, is GAGVSQSPSNKVTEKGKDVELRCDPISGHTALYWYRQSLGQGLEFLIYFQGNSAPDKSGLPSDRFSAERTGGSVSTLTIQRTQQEDSAVYLCASSLLGREQYFGPGTRLTVT.

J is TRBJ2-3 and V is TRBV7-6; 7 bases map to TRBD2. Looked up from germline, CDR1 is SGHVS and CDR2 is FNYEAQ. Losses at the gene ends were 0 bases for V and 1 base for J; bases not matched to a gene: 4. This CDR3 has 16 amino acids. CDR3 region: CASSLAGGKGTDTQYF. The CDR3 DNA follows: TGTGCCAGCAGCTTAGCGGGGGGGAAGGGCACAGATACGCAGTATTTT.

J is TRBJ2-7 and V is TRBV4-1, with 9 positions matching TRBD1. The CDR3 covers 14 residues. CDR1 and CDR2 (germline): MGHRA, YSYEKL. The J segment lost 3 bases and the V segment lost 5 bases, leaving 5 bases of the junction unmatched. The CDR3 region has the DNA TGCGCCAGCAGCTATCCGGGACAGGGCTACGAGCAGTACTTC. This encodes CASSYPGQGYEQYF.

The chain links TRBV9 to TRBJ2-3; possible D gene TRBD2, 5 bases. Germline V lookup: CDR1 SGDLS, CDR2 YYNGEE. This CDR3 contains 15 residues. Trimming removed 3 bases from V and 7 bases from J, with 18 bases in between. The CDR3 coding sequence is TGTGCCAGCAGCGGCGGTCGGAGGCCCCAGAATACGCAGTATTTT. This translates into CASSGGRRPQNTQYF.

The CDR3 spells CASSLGDGYQNGGYTF. Written as DNA, the CDR3 is TGTGCCAGCAGCTTAGGCGACGGCTATCAGAACGGTGGCTACACCTTC. This sequence joins TRBV11-3 and TRBJ1-2; no clear D. The V end was cut by 1 base, the J end by 7 bases, with 19 bases between. This CDR3 is 16 amino acids long. Germline CDR1 and CDR2: SGHNT and YENEEA.

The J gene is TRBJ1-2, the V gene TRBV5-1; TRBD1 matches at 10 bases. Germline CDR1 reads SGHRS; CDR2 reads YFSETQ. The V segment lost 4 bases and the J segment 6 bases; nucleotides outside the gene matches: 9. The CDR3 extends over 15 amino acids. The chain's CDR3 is CASSQGQGWKHGYTF. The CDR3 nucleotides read TGCGCCAGCAGCCAGGGACAGGGGTGGAAGCATGGCTACACCTTC.

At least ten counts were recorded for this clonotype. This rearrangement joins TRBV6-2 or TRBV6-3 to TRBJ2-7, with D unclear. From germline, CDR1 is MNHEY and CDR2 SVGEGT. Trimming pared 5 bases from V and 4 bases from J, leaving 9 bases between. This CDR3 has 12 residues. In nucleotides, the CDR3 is TGTGCCAGCAGTATCGACCGGTACGAGCAGTACTTC. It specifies CASSIDRYEQYF.

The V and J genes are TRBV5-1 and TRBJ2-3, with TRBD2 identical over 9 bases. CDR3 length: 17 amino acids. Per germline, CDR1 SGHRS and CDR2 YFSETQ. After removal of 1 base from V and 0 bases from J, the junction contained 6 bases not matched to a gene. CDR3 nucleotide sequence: TGCGCCAGCAGCTTGACTAGCGGGTACCCTAGCACAGATACGCAGTATTTT. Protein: CASSLTSGYPSTDTQYF.

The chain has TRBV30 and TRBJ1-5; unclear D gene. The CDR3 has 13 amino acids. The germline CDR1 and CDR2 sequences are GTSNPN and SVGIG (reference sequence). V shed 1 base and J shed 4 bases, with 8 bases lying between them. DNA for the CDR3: TGTGCCTGGAGTGCGAAAGGGAATCAGCCCCAGCATTTT. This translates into CAWSAKGNQPQHF.

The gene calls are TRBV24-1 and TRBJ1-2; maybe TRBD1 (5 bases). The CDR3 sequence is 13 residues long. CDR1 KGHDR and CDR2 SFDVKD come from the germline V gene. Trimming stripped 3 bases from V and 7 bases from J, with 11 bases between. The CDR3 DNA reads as TGTGCCACCAGTGATCCAAACAGGACTGGCTACACCTTC. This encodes CATSDPNRTGYTF.

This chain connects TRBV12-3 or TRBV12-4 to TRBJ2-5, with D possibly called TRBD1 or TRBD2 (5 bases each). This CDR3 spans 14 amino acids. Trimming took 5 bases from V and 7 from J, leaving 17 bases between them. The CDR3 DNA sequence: TGTGCCAGCAGTCGGGACGGGAAATATGGGACCCAGTACTTC. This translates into CASSRDGKYGTQYF.

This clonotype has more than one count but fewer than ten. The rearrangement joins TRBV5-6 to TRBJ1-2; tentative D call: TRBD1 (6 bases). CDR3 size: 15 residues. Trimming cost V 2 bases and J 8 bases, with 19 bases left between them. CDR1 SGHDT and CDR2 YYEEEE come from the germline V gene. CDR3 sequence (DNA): TGTGCCAGCAGCTTTGGACAGCCAGAGACACGCGGCTACACCTTC. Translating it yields CASSFGQPETRGYTF.

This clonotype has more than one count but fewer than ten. The CDR3 bases are TGTGCCAGCCGGGGGGGGTTTCCAGATACGCAGTATTTT. Amino acid sequence: CASRGGFPDTQYF. The chain combines TRBV7-2 with TRBJ2-3; TRBD2 matches 8 bases. V was pared by 8 bases and J by 4 bases, with 5 bases of the junction left unmatched. The CDR3 loop spans 13 amino acids. Per the germline V gene, CDR1 is SGHTA and CDR2 is FQGNSA. The whole variable domain, filled in from reference TRBV7-2 and TRBJ2-3, reads GAGVSQSPSNKVTEKGKDVELRCDPISGHTALYWYRQSLGQGLEFLIYFQGNSAPDKSGLPSDRFSAERTGGSVSTLTIQRTQQEDSAVYLCASRGGFPDTQYFGPGTRLTVL.

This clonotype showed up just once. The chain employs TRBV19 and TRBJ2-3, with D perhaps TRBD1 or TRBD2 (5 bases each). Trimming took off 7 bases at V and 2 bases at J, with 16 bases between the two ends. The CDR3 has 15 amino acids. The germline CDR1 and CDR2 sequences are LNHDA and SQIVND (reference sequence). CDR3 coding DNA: TGTGCCAGTATTTCTTCGGGACGGACCACAGATACGCAGTATTTT. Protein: CASISSGRTTDTQYF.

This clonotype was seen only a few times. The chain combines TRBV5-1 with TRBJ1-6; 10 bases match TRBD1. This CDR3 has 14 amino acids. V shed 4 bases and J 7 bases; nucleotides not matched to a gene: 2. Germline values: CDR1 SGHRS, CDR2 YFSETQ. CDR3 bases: TGCGCCAGCAGCGCGGGACAGGGGAATTCACCCCTCCACTTT. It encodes CASSAGQGNSPLHF.